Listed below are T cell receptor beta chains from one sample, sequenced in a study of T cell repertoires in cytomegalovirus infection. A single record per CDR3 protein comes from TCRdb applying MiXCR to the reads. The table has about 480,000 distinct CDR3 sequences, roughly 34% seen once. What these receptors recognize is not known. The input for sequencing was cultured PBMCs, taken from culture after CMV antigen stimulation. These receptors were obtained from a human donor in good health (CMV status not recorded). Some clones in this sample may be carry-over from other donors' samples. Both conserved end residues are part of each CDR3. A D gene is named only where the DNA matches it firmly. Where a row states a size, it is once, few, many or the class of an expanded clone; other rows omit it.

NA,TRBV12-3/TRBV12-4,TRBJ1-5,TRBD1,CASKLTGGGGQPQHF,TGTGCCAGCAAACTGACAGGGGGCGGAGGTCAGCCCCAGCATTTT
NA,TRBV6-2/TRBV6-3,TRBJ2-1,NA,CASSLDGTFSDEQFF,TGTGCCAGCAGCCTGGACGGGACGTTTAGCGATGAGCAGTTCTTC
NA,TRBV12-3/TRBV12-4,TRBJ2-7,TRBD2,CASSFAGGVTYEQYF,TGTGCCAGCAGTTTTGCGGGAGGGGTCACCTACGAGCAGTACTTC
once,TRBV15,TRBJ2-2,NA,CATTHGGGYTGELFF,TGTGCCACCACCCACGGAGGGGGCTACACCGGGGAGCTGTTTTTT
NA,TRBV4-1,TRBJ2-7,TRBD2,CASSSSGAMSGKYEQYF,TGCGCCAGCAGCTCAAGTGGGGCTATGAGCGGGAAATACGAGCAGTACTTC
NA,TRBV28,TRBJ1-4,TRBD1,CASSLEPLRGLREKLFF,TGTGCCAGCAGTTTAGAACCCCTGAGGGGGCTGCGGGAAAAACTGTTTTTT
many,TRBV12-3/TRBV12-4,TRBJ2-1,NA,CASSPARVGQFF,TGTGCCAGCAGCCCCGCCCGGGTAGGGCAGTTCTTC
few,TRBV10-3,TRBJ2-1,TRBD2,CAISGTSGGVYNEQFF,TGTGCCATCAGTGGGACTAGCGGGGGGGTTTACAATGAGCAGTTCTTC
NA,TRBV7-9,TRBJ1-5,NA,CASSLFPRDNQPQHF,TGTGCCAGCAGCTTATTCCCCCGGGATAATCAGCCCCAGCATTTT
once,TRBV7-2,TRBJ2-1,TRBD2,CASSLAGGMAYNEQFF,TGTGCCAGCAGCCTAGCGGGAGGGATGGCCTACAATGAGCAGTTCTTC
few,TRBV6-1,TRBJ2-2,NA,CASSLVWGRANTGELFF,TGTGCCAGCAGTCTCGTCTGGGGCAGAGCGAACACCGGGGAGCTGTTTTTT
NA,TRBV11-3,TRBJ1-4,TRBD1,CASSTDRGPFRSGRLFF,TGTGCCAGCAGCACGGACAGGGGGCCCTTTCGGAGTGGGCGACTGTTTTTT
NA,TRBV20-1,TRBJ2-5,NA,CSASPGGEETQYF,TGCAGTGCTAGCCCGGGCGGAGAGGAGACCCAGTACTTC
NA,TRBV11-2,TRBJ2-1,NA,CASSEEVGGYNEQFF,TGTGCCAGCAGCGAGGAGGTGGGCGGCTACAATGAGCAGTTCTTC
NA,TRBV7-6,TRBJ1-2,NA,CASSSGGHGYTF,TGTGCCAGCAGCTCCGGGGGCCATGGCTACACCTTC
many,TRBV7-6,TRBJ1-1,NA,CASSLIAGNEAFF,TGTGCCAGCAGCTTAATAGCAGGCAATGAAGCTTTCTTT
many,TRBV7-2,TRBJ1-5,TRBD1,CASSSTGMNSNQPQHF,TGTGCCAGCAGCTCGACAGGGATGAATAGCAATCAGCCCCAGCATTTT
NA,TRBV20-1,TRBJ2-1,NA,CSARPSLRAGNNEQFF,TGCAGTGCTAGACCCTCCCTCCGGGCGGGAAACAATGAGCAGTTCTTC
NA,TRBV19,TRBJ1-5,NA,CASSISIGRWGDQPQHF,TGTGCCAGTAGCATCTCAATCGGACGTTGGGGCGATCAGCCCCAGCATTTT
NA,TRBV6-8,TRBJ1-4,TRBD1,CASSSYGTAANEKLFF,TGTGCCAGCAGTTCTTACGGGACAGCCGCTAATGAAAAACTGTTTTTT
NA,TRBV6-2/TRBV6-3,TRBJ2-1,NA,CASSLRVAYNEQFF,TGTGCCAGCAGTCTCCGGGTAGCCTACAATGAGCAGTTCTTC
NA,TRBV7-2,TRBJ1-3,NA,CASSSGRGNTIYF,TGTGCCAGCAGCTCAGGGAGGGGAAACACCATATATTTT
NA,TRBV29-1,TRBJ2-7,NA,CSARRASYEQYF,TGCAGCGCCCGACGGGCCTCCTACGAGCAGTACTTC
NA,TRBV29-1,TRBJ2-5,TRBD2,CSVPRTGGRQETQYF,TGCAGCGTTCCCCGAACGGGGGGTCGTCAAGAGACCCAGTACTTC
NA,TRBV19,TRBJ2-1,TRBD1,CASTPGQALTYNEQFF,TGTGCCAGTACCCCTGGACAGGCCCTAACGTACAATGAGCAGTTCTTC
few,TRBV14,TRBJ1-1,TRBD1,CASSFRTGRNTEAFF,TGTGCCAGCAGCTTTAGGACAGGTAGGAACACTGAAGCTTTCTTT
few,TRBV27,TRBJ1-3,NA,CASSDIGSGNTIYF,TGTGCCAGCAGTGACATTGGCTCTGGAAACACCATATATTTT
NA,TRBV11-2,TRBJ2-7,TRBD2,CASSLELAGGSYEQYF,TGTGCCAGCAGCTTAGAGCTAGCGGGAGGGTCCTACGAGCAGTACTTC
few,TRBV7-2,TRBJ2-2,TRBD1,CASSLETGGWTGELFF,TGTGCCAGCAGCTTAGAGACAGGGGGCTGGACCGGGGAGCTGTTTTTT
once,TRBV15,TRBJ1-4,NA,CATGRGTNEKLFF,TGTGCCACCGGGAGAGGGACTAATGAAAAACTGTTTTTT
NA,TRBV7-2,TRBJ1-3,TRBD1,CASSPGRTGFSGNTIYF,TGTGCCAGCAGCCCGGGGCGGACAGGCTTCTCTGGAAACACCATATATTTT
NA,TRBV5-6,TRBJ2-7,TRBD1,CASSPLDRRDYEQYF,TGTGCCAGCAGTCCCCTGGACAGGCGCGACTACGAGCAGTACTTC
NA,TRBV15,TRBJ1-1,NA,CATSGTLNTEAFF,TGTGCCACCAGCGGCACACTGAACACTGAAGCTTTCTTT
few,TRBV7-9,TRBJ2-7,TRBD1,CASNDRGREQYF,TGTGCCAGCAACGACAGGGGTCGCGAGCAGTACTTC
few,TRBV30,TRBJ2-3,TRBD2,CAWKLAGADTQYF,TGTGCCTGGAAACTAGCGGGAGCAGATACGCAGTATTTT
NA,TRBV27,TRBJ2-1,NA,CASSLWFMVDQPNEQFF,TGTGCCAGCAGTTTATGGTTCATGGTAGACCAACCTAATGAGCAGTTCTTC
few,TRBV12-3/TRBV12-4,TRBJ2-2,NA,CASSGMRLGNTGELFF,TGTGCCAGCAGTGGAATGAGACTAGGGAACACCGGGGAGCTGTTTTTT
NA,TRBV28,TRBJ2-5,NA,CASSGGGLWETQYF,TGTGCCAGCAGCGGAGGAGGACTTTGGGAGACCCAGTACTTC
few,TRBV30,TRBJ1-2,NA,CACRRYGGAAANYGYTF,TGTGCCTGCCGGAGGTATGGTGGGGCGGCGGCTAACTATGGCTACACCTTC
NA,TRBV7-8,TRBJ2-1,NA,CASRGGPTSFSYNEQFF,TGTGCCAGCAGGGGAGGTCCCACCTCATTTTCCTACAATGAGCAGTTCTTC
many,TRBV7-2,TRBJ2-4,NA,CASSFGLAKNIQYF,TGTGCCAGCAGCTTTGGCCTAGCCAAAAACATTCAGTACTTC